This TCR beta chain was found in a study of shared clonotypes between healthy human individuals. Memory CD4+ cells were the fraction left after CD45RA+ naive selection. How the authors handled the data: Without quality scores, immunoSEQ junctional reads could not be filtered like full-length reads. Sequenced by immunoSEQ multiplex PCR; TCRdb stores in-frame clones only, minus some. Clone size and the V and J calls come from that table; the DNA yielded D and trimming. The table has some 2,500,000 clones, roughly 93% seen once. Germline V gene lookup returns CDR1 SGHRS and CDR2 YFSETQ. This CDR3 is built from 13 residues. Trimming took 2 bases from V and 4 from J, leaving 10 bases between them.

This TCR was sampled from a man younger than 35 in good health. Some clones in this sample may be carry-over from other donors' samples. The gene calls are TRBV5-1 and TRBJ2-7; D perhaps matches TRBD2 (6 bases). Sequencing used naive CD4+ T cells from PBMCs. The subset is: CD45RA+ positively selected. CDR3 loop: CASSFPGVYEQYF. The CDR3 DNA is TGCGCCAGCAGCTTTCCGGGGGTGTACGAGCAGTACTTC.